The 14 T cell receptor beta chains presented below share a single source sample, sequenced in a study of blood T cell repertoires in COVID-19. The table came from immunoSEQ multiplex PCR; TCRdb's copy has only in-frame clones and leaves some out. The sample has around 260,000 clones, 90% to 95% seen once; the top ten hold 2% to 2.5%. The sample was peripheral blood. Every receptor here comes from a woman aged 25 to 39 with COVID-19, enrolled during active disease.

V gene TRBV29-1 combines with J gene TRBJ2-6; D gene uncertain. CDR3 size: 14 residues. V was shortened by 7 bases and J by 0 bases, with 10 bases between the two germline ends. From germline, CDR1 is SQVTM and CDR2 ANQGSEA. In nucleotides, the CDR3 is TGCAGCGCTGCGGTCCACTCTGGGGCCAACGTCCTGACTTTC. Protein sequence: CSAAVHSGANVLTF.

This chain joins TRBV7-2 and TRBJ2-7; 7 positions match TRBD1. J lost 6 bases, V lost 0 bases, and 5 bases had no gene match. Germline V lookup: CDR1 SGHTA, CDR2 FQGNSA. The CDR3 extends over 14 amino acids. CDR3 nucleotide sequence: TGTGCCAGCAGCTTAGCGAGGGACAGCCCCGAGCAGTACTTC. As protein: CASSLARDSPEQYF.

This chain uses TRBV7-8 with TRBJ2-1; tentatively, D is TRBD2 (6 bases). The germline gives CDR1 SGHVS, CDR2 FQNEAQ. The CDR3 is made up of 16 amino acids. Trimming stripped 4 bases from V and 2 bases from J, with 15 bases between. The CDR3: CASSSTGAGPYNEQFF. The CDR3 DNA follows: TGTGCCAGCAGCTCTACGGGAGCAGGGCCCTACAATGAGCAGTTCTTC.

Only a few counts were recorded for this clone. The V call is TRBV5-6, the J call TRBJ1-3, with a weak D call TRBD1 (5 bases). Trimming took 1 base from V and 0 from J, leaving 11 bases between them. The CDR3 sequence is 16 residues long. Germline CDR1 and CDR2: SGHDT and YYEEEE. The CDR3 DNA sequence: TGTGCCAGCAGCTTGAAGGGGCCGAGCTCTGGAAACACCATATATTTT. Amino acid sequence: CASSLKGPSSGNTIYF. Full variable domain (remainder filled in from reference TRBV5-6 and TRBJ1-3): DAGVTQSPTHLIKTRGQQVTLRCSPKSGHDTVSWYQQALGQGPQFIFQYYEEEERQRGNFPDRFSGHQFPNYSSELNVNALLLGDSALYLCASSLKGPSSGNTIYFGEGSWLTVV.

A word on this clone: This sample also contains other DNA sequences that code for the same CDR3. The chain has TRBV9 and TRBJ2-3; 8 positions agree with TRBD2. There are 16 residues in the CDR3. CDR1 is SGDLS and CDR2 is YYNGEE in the germline V gene. Trimming at V came to 0 bases and at J to 0 bases, leaving 3 bases not matched to a gene. The CDR3 reads CASSVGASGSTDTQYF. In DNA, the CDR3 is TGTGCCAGCAGCGTAGGGGCTAGCGGGAGCACAGATACGCAGTATTTT. Full variable domain (missing parts from reference TRBV9 and TRBJ2-3): DSGVTQTPKHLITATGQRVTLRCSPRSGDLSVYWYQQSLDQGLQFLIQYYNGEERAKGNILERFSAQQFPDLHSELNLSSLELGDSALYFCASSVGASGSTDTQYFGPGTRLTVL.

The V and J genes are TRBV6-5 and TRBJ2-4; 7 bases fit TRBD1. CDR3 length: 15 residues. With 6 bases clipped from V and 5 bases from J, the junction kept 10 bases outside the gene matches. CDR1 is MNHEY, CDR2 SVGAGI, per germline. CDR3 protein: CASRGDRASQNIQYF. CDR3 nucleotide sequence: TGTGCCAGCAGGGGGGACAGAGCCTCCCAAAACATTCAGTACTTC.

On this clone itself: This specimen includes other DNA sequences encoding the same CDR3. The chain uses TRBV12-5 and TRBJ2-7; the D gene is possibly TRBD1 (5 bases). Germline CDR1 reads LGHNT; CDR2 reads FRNRAP. CDR3 length equals 19 residues. The ends were cut back, 2 bases at V and 4 bases at J, with 27 bases in the middle. CDR3 bases: TGTGCTAGTGGTTTGCCCCCATCCCCAGCAACAGGCACTCCTTACGAGCAGTACTTC. Translation: CASGLPPSPATGTPYEQYF.

V gene TRBV6-2 or TRBV6-3 combines with J gene TRBJ2-7, with 14 bases matching TRBD2. The germline CDR1 and CDR2 sequences are MNHEY and SVGEGT. CDR3 length equals 15 residues. J was trimmed by 6 bases and V by 0 bases; bases with no gene match: 1. The CDR3 spells CASSYSGTSGSEQYF. CDR3 in DNA: TGTGCCAGCAGTTACTCCGGGACTAGCGGGAGCGAGCAGTACTTC.

This sequence joins TRBV6-5 and TRBJ1-1; D not resolved. Germline V CDR1 and CDR2: MNHEY, SVGAGI. This CDR3 region has 15 residues. Deletions cut 2 bases from V and 0 bases from J, with 10 bases between. The CDR3 DNA sequence: TGTGCCAGCAGTTACACCACAGCAATGAACACTGAAGCTTTCTTT. Translation gives CASSYTTAMNTEAFF.

This sequence joins TRBV5-1 and TRBJ1-5; 7 nucleotides align to TRBD1. Germline V lookup: CDR1 SGHRS, CDR2 YFSETQ. This CDR3 contains 14 residues. Trimming at V came to 4 bases and at J to 3 bases, leaving 4 bases not matched to a gene. DNA for the CDR3: TGCGCCAGCAGCGAGGGACAGAACAATCAGCCCCAGCATTTT. Translating gives CASSEGQNNQPQHF.

The table lists this clone with a few counts. V usage is TRBV7-2 and J usage is TRBJ2-7, with a possible D match to TRBD2 (6 bases). V shed 4 bases and J shed 0 bases, with 10 bases lying between them. Germline CDR1 reads SGHTA; CDR2 reads FQGNSA. There are 14 residues in the CDR3. The CDR3 DNA is TGTGCCAGCAGCTACGACGGGAGCTCCTACGAGCAGTACTTC. It codes for CASSYDGSSYEQYF.

This clone was counted between two and nine times. The chain links TRBV7-2 to TRBJ1-6; no clear D. The CDR3 runs to 13 residues. V shed 5 bases and J shed 12 bases, with 14 bases lying between them. Germline V lookup: CDR1 SGHTA, CDR2 FQGNSA. The CDR3 coding sequence is TGTGCCAGCAGCCGAGACGGGGATCGACCCCTCCACTTT. This encodes CASSRDGDRPLHF. The entire variable domain, with the rest obtained from reference TRBV7-2 and TRBJ1-6, is as follows: GAGVSQSPSNKVTEKGKDVELRCDPISGHTALYWYRQSLGQGLEFLIYFQGNSAPDKSGLPSDRFSAERTGGSVSTLTIQRTQQEDSAVYLCASSRDGDRPLHFGNGTRLTVT.

This clone was counted once. V usage is TRBV10-3 and J usage is TRBJ1-2, with D tentatively TRBD1 (6 bases). The germline CDR1 and CDR2 sequences are ENHRY and SYGVKD. The CDR3 sequence is 15 residues long. V dropped 3 bases and J dropped 2 bases, with 13 bases sitting between them. For the CDR3, the DNA is TGTGCCATCAGTGACTCCGGGACACAGAACTATGGCTACACCTTC. Its protein product is CAISDSGTQNYGYTF.

The chain recombines TRBV28 with TRBJ2-3, with 10 nucleotides matching TRBD2. In germline, CDR1 is MDHEN, CDR2 SYDVKM. The CDR3 is 16 amino acids. J was trimmed by 4 bases and V by 4 bases; bases with no gene match: 8. This CDR3 reads CASSSTIAGGPDTQYF. As DNA, the CDR3 is TGTGCCAGCAGTTCTACGATAGCGGGAGGACCAGATACGCAGTATTTT. Using reference TRBV28 and TRBJ2-3 for the parts outside the CDR3, the full variable domain is DVKVTQSSRYLVKRTGEKVFLECVQDMDHENMFWYRQDPGLGLRLIYFSYDVKMKEKGDIPEGYSVSREKKERFSLILESASTNQTSMYLCASSSTIAGGPDTQYFGPGTRLTVL.